A selection of T cell receptor beta chains follows, all from one sample in a study of blood T cell repertoires in COVID-19. This table comes from immunoSEQ multiplex PCR, and its TCRdb copy is limited to in-frame clones, with some not included. The profile shows some 180,000 clones, about four fifths of them singletons. The sequenced sample was peripheral blood. Receptor source: a human donor in a cohort sampled during active COVID-19. Both conserved end residues are part of each CDR3. Fields, in order: V gene, J gene, CDR3 protein.

>TRBV2|TRBJ2-7
CASSESGTDEQYF
>TRBV5-5|TRBJ1-2
CASSLGRVSNYGYTF
>TRBV5-6|TRBJ1-1
CASSFGPGQGWRMNTEAFF
>TRBV19|TRBJ1-4
CASSIVGDEKLFF
>TRBV7-9|TRBJ2-2
CASSVSGKNTGELFF
>TRBV25-1|TRBJ1-2
CASSEWGGESYGYTF
>TRBV6-1|TRBJ2-5
CASSEGTDETQYF
>TRBV11-2|TRBJ2-1
CASSLTGSSGQFF
>TRBV2|TRBJ1-6
CASSKSGTGGNSPLHF
>TRBV6-2/TRBV6-3|TRBJ2-1
CASSAQDYSYNEQFF
>TRBV9|TRBJ2-3
CASSGDRGSTDTQYF
>TRBV5-5|TRBJ2-7
CASSPGQANYEQYF
>TRBV5-1|TRBJ2-7
CASSRTEIFSYEQYF
>TRBV19|TRBJ2-5
CASSIGGIGETQYF
>TRBV19|TRBJ2-7
CASSITLDQTYEQYF
>TRBV7-3|TRBJ2-1
CASSSDRDEQFF
>TRBV11-2|TRBJ2-5
CASSLARSQETQYF
>TRBV5-1|TRBJ1-1
CASSLEGLRRQGAWGTEAFF
>TRBV19|TRBJ2-1
CASSPTGTNYNEQFF
>TRBV3-1/TRBV3-2|TRBJ1-2
CASSQNDRAVGYTF
>TRBV5-5|TRBJ2-7
CASSSTGGYEQYF
>TRBV6-5|TRBJ1-3
CASSYDQGNTIYF
>TRBV5-3|TRBJ1-1
CARSSGQGNTEAFF